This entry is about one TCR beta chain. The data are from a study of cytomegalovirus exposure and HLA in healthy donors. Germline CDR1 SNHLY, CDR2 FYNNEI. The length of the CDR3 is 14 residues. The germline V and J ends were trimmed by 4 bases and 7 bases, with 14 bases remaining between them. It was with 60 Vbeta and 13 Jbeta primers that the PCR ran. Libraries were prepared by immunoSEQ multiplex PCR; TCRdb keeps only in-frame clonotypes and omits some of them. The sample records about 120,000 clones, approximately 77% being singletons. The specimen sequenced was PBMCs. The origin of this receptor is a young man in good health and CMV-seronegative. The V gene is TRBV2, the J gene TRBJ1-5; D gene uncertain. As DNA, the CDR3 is TGTGCCAGCAGTGGGCCCACGGCGGGGCAGCCCCAGCATTTT. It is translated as CASSGPTAGQPQHF.